This entry concerns a single TCR beta chain. Its recognized antigen is unknown. No much larger clone exists at a distance of one base, and base qualities are not known. Ficoll-Paque density gradient centrifugation was used to isolate PBMCs. The run used an Illumina NovaSeq 6000. TCRalpha and TCRbeta cDNA libraries were constructed by 5'RACE with constant-segment primers, with sample barcodes and unique molecular identifiers being introduced. Trizol reagent was used to extract RNA from every sample. Library amplification was performed in two PCR steps, and a second sample barcode and Illumina TruSeq adapters were introduced in the second step. Libraries were sequenced on an Illumina NovaSeq with 2 x 150 bp paired-end reads. The authors processed their data as follows. Demultiplexing of reads and collapsing into UMI-guided consensus sequences were performed with migec v1.2.7. Using mixcr v2.1.11, the UMI consensuses were aligned to TRA and TRB V and J templates and assembled into clonotypes. A clonotype was counted as expanded or contracted only if both edgeR and NoisET called the change significant, with noise models trained on biological replicates. For edgeR calls, a false discovery rate-adjusted p below 0.01 and a log2 fold-change threshold of 1 were applied. As an exploratory analysis of dynamics, PCA with hierarchical clustering was applied to max-normalized trajectories of the 1000 most abundant clonotypes. The CD4 or CD8 phenotype of responding clones was assigned using the separately sequenced CD4+ and CD8+ repertoires. The public reads were reanalyzed by TCRdb: fastp trimming at Q25, MiXCR alignment, in-frame beta chains only. Rows merge per CDR3 protein into single entries with the most common DNA and genes. The V and J calls and clone size come from TCRdb's table, not from the authors' own analysis. The sample table shows under 90,000 distinct CDR3 sequences, and about 15% are seen once. The ten top clones hold roughly 33% of the sample.

These data belong to a study of T-cell memory formation after mild COVID-19 (dated by TCRdb to about 2021). Some background on the complete study: Most TCR sequence clusters were specific to one of the two donors. T-cell clones expanding and contracting after mild COVID-19 in a couple of donors were tracked by longitudinal TCRalpha and TCRbeta repertoire sequencing. The cohort comprised two young, previously healthy adult volunteers, one female and one male. Summary of the overall study and its limitations: The study included only a couple of mild cases, and larger cohorts that include severe cases with pre-infection samples were judged to be necessary. Clones contracting from day 15 to 85 had balanced CD4/CD8 phenotypes, while a second wave expanding from day 15 to 37 was biased towards CD4+. Contracting CD4+ clones were located mainly in the CM and EM memory subsets, whereas CD8+ clones were found to be enriched in EMRA. SARS-CoV-2 specificity of the second-wave clones peaking on day 37 was not confirmed. Some responding clones were detected in pre-infection memory, suggesting pre-existing cross-reactive memory T cells joined the SARS-CoV-2 response.

Relative to germline, V is missing 1 base and J is missing 7 bases, with 15 bases of the junction outside any gene match. As encoded in the germline V gene (reference sequence), CDR1 is SEHNR while CDR2 is FQNEAQ. The CDR3 contains 18 residues, cysteine and phenylalanine counted. CDR3 DNA is the only sequence kept; it has 54 bases, read in frame from the first base. This sequence originates from an adult woman who had mild COVID-19 (a few samples of this study predate the infection). The sample titles of this study are shuffled in the database, so cell type and time point are left out; the donor was told from shared clones. The sequencing sample was made of PBMCs or a T cell subset sorted from them (not recorded which). The chain links TRBV7-9 with TRBJ2-1; 8 of the junction bases match TRBD2. The nucleotides read TGTGCCAGCAGCTTAGTTGAGCGGAGCGGGAGAGTGGGGAATGAGCAGTTCTTC. This is translated as CASSLVERSGRVGNEQFF.